This record concerns one TCR beta chain sequence. Its target is not known. The trim removed 2 bases at V and 7 bases at J, leaving 7 bases unmatched. Per germline, CDR1 SGHDT and CDR2 YYEEEE. The CDR3 consists of 14 residues. This sample is drawn from a study of PD-1 blockade in classical Hodgkin lymphoma. Study-wide points: As was reported, newly diagnosed patients showed lower baseline TCR diversity than healthy donors did.

The data were produced by immunoSEQ multiplex PCR, yet TCRdb's version contains in-frame clones alone and is incomplete. Of about 39,000 clones in the sample, around 80% were seen once. Regarding time point: cycle 4 day 1 (C4D1), after six to seven weeks of nivolumab. Each patient experienced a relapse that followed autologous stem cell transplantation, and brentuximab vedotin exposure varied. Patients reached a best response of complete response, partial response or progressive disease. The source of this sequence is a human donor with classical Hodgkin lymphoma. The rearrangement links TRBV5-6 to TRBJ2-7, with 9 bases matching TRBD2. This sample comprised peripheral blood mononuclear cells (PBMCs), obtained before the fourth cycle of nivolumab. In DNA, the CDR3 is TGTGCCAGCAGCTTTCCGGGACTAGCTTCGGAGCAGTACTTC. It encodes CASSFPGLASEQYF. The whole variable domain, filled in from reference TRBV5-6 and TRBJ2-7, reads DAGVTQSPTHLIKTRGQQVTLRCSPKSGHDTVSWYQQALGQGPQFIFQYYEEEERQRGNFPDRFSGHQFPNYSSELNVNALLLGDSALYLCASSFPGLASEQYFGPGTRLTVT.